Listed below are T cell receptor beta chains from one sample, sequenced in a study of T-cell memory formation after mild COVID-19. TCRdb analysed the 5' RACE reads with MiXCR anew, one entry per CDR3 protein. The table records approximately 580,000 distinct CDR3 sequences, around 21% of them present only once. The sample taken for sequencing was PBMCs or a T cell subset sorted from them (not recorded which). The receptors were sampled from an adult woman who had mild COVID-19 (a few samples of this study predate the infection). Cell type and time point are not known. The CDR3 runs from the conserved cysteine through the conserved F or W. D genes are given only for firm matches. Rows give clone size only sometimes, using once, few, many, or a class for an expanded clone.

>TRBD1|-|TRBV18|TRBJ1-5
CASSPGTGFGNQPQHF
TGTGCCAGCTCACCAGGGACAGGATTCGGAAATCAGCCCCAGCATTTT
>TRBD2|-|TRBV5-5|TRBJ2-3
CASSVGTSVTDTQYF
TGTGCCAGCAGCGTTGGGACTAGCGTAACAGATACGCAGTATTTT
>-|-|TRBV20-1|TRBJ1-1
CSAVPMTFGAFF
TGCAGTGCCGTCCCGATGACGTTTGGCGCTTTCTTT
>-|few|TRBV9|TRBJ1-4
CASSPGGALNEKLFF
TGTGCCAGCAGCCCCGGGGGGGCCCTTAATGAAAAACTGTTTTTT
>TRBD1|-|TRBV12-3/TRBV12-4|TRBJ2-1
CASSSRQGYGFQRKGISYNEQFF
TGTGCCAGCAGTTCACGACAGGGGTATGGCTTCCAAAGGAAGGGGATCTCCTACAATGAGCAGTTCTTC
>-|-|TRBV7-9|TRBJ2-2
CASSPGGTANTGELFF
TGTGCCAGCAGCCCAGGTGGTACCGCGAACACCGGGGAGCTGTTTTTT
>-|-|TRBV7-8|TRBJ2-1
CASSPALGVYNEQFF
TGTGCCAGCAGCCCCGCACTTGGGGTCTACAATGAGCAGTTCTTC
>TRBD1|-|TRBV7-2|TRBJ2-7
CASSSLTGGYEQYF
TGTGCCAGCAGCTCCCTGACAGGGGGTTACGAGCAGTACTTC
>-|-|TRBV7-9|TRBJ2-1
CASSLVVFAENNEQFF
TGTGCCAGCAGCTTAGTGGTTTTCGCTGAGAACAATGAGCAGTTCTTC
>-|-|TRBV24-1|TRBJ2-5
CATSDPGTPETQYF
TGTGCCACCAGTGATCCCGGGACACCGGAGACCCAGTACTTC
>-|few|TRBV24-1|TRBJ2-1
CATSDRLQGDEQFF
TGTGCCACCAGTGACCGACTACAGGGCGATGAGCAGTTCTTC
>-|few|TRBV29-1|TRBJ2-2
CSVEVKTNTGELFF
TGCAGCGTTGAAGTGAAGACAAACACCGGGGAGCTGTTTTTT
>TRBD1|-|TRBV20-1|TRBJ1-6
CSAPGQGNSPLHF
TGCAGTGCCCCGGGACAGGGGAATTCACCCCTCCACTTT
>-|few|TRBV12-3/TRBV12-4|TRBJ1-5
CASTLGGNQPQHF
TGTGCCAGCACCTTGGGGGGAAATCAGCCCCAGCATTTT
>TRBD2|few|TRBV5-4|TRBJ2-1
CASSPGLGGDRGQFF
TGTGCCAGCAGCCCAGGGCTCGGGGGGGACCGTGGGCAGTTCTTC
>-|few|TRBV25-1|TRBJ1-6
CASSEWGGSLFDSPLHF
TGTGCCAGCAGTGAATGGGGAGGGTCGTTATTCGATTCACCCCTCCACTTT
>-|few|TRBV14|TRBJ2-5
CASSQVGQQETQYF
TGTGCCAGCAGCCAAGTCGGCCAGCAAGAGACCCAGTACTTC
>TRBD2|-|TRBV20-1|TRBJ2-1
CSARDRGRGLGEQFF
TGCAGTGCTAGAGATCGCGGGAGGGGGCTTGGTGAGCAGTTCTTC
>TRBD2|-|TRBV20-1|TRBJ2-7
CSARASGGSRYEQYF
TGCAGTGCCAGAGCTAGCGGGGGGTCGCGCTACGAGCAGTACTTC
>-|few|TRBV7-8|TRBJ2-7
CASSLADLYEQYF
TGTGCCAGCAGCTTAGCCGACCTCTACGAGCAGTACTTC
>TRBD2|few|TRBV12-3/TRBV12-4|TRBJ2-7
CASSQTSGRLDEQYF
TGTGCCAGCAGTCAGACTAGCGGGAGGTTGGACGAGCAGTACTTC
>-|-|TRBV20-1|TRBJ1-2
CSARDATHYGYTF
TGCAGTGCTAGAGACGCGACACACTATGGCTACACCTTC
>-|-|TRBV20-1|TRBJ1-3
CSASDRRSGNTIYF
TGCAGTGCTTCGGACAGAAGGTCTGGAAACACCATATATTTT
>-|-|TRBV29-1|TRBJ2-1
CSVEDLPLGDSYNEQFF
TGCAGCGTTGAAGATCTCCCCCTGGGCGATTCCTACAATGAGCAGTTCTTC
>-|few|TRBV19|TRBJ1-2
CASSISGAATDYGYTF
TGTGCCAGTAGTATTTCTGGGGCGGCAACCGACTATGGCTACACCTTC
>TRBD1|few|TRBV5-1|TRBJ2-5
CASKVGTGTLSGETQYF
TGCGCCAGCAAGGTTGGGACAGGGACGTTGTCAGGAGAGACCCAGTACTTC
>TRBD1|-|TRBV5-1|TRBJ2-5
CASSSGNRDRGRETQYF
TGCGCCAGCAGCTCGGGAAACCGGGACAGGGGGCGGGAGACCCAGTACTTC
>TRBD2|-|TRBV20-1|TRBJ2-1
CSALTWTSASNEQFF
TGCAGTGCTCTTACCTGGACTAGCGCATCCAATGAGCAGTTCTTC
>-|few|TRBV7-2|TRBJ2-2
CASSLLQGTGELFF
TGTGCCAGCAGCTTGCTACAGGGTACCGGGGAGCTGTTTTTT
>-|-|TRBV20-1|TRBJ2-5
CSASSQVGETQYF
TGCAGTGCTAGTTCCCAGGTTGGAGAGACCCAGTACTTC
>-|few|TRBV7-9|TRBJ1-5
CASSFSGGSNQPQHF
TGTGCCAGCAGCTTTAGTGGGGGGAGCAATCAGCCCCAGCATTTT
>-|many|TRBV12-3/TRBV12-4|TRBJ2-2
CASSQGLNTGELFF
TGTGCCAGCAGTCAGGGCCTTAACACCGGGGAGCTGTTTTTT
>-|-|TRBV7-9|TRBJ2-7
CASSHISYEQYF
TGTGCCAGCAGCCATATATCCTACGAGCAGTACTTC
>-|-|TRBV7-9|TRBJ2-5
CASSSLIGASEETQYF
TGTGCCAGCAGCTCTTTGATAGGGGCGAGTGAGGAGACCCAGTACTTC
>TRBD1|-|TRBV5-5|TRBJ1-1
CASSLSGQLMNTEAFF
TGTGCCAGCAGCTTGTCGGGACAGCTAATGAACACTGAAGCTTTCTTT